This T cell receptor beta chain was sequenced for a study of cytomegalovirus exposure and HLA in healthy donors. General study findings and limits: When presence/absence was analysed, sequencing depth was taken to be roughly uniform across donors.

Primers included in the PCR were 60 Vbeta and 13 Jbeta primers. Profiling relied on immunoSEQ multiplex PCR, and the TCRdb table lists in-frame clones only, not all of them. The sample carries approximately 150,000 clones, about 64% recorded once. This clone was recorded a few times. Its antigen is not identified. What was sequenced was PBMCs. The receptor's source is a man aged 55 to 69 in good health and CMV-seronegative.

Written as DNA, the CDR3 is TGTGCCAGCAGTTTTGACAGGGTTCAAGTGGGGGCTTTCTTT. Its translation is CASSFDRVQVGAFF. The V and J genes are TRBV7-3 and TRBJ1-1, with TRBD1 matching over 7 bases. Per germline, CDR1 SGHTA and CDR2 FQGTGA. The CDR3 runs to 14 residues. The ends lost 6 bases at V and 11 bases at J; junction bases unmatched: 15.